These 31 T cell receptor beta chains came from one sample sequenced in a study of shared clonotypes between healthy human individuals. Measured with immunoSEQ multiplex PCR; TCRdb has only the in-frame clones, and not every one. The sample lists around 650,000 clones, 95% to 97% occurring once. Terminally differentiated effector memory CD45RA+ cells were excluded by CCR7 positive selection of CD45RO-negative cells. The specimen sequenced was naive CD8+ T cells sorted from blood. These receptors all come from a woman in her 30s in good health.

This CDR3 is CASSLATGGEGYEQYF. CDR3 DNA: TGTGCCAGCAGCTTAGCCACGGGAGGAGAGGGCTACGAGCAGTACTTC. The chain employs TRBV11-2 and TRBJ2-7, with TRBD2 matching 7 bases. Germline assignment: CDR1 SGHAT and CDR2 FQNNGV. The CDR3 length is 16 residues. V shed 1 base and J 3 bases; nucleotides not matched to a gene: 9.

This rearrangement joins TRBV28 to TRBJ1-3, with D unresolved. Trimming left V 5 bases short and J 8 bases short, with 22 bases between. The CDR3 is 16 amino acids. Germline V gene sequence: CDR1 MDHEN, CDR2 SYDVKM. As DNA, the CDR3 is TGTGCCAGCAGTGTCAACGCAGGAGAGGCGGTGTACACCATATATTTT. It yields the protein CASSVNAGEAVYTIYF. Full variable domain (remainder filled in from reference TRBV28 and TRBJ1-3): DVKVTQSSRYLVKRTGEKVFLECVQDMDHENMFWYRQDPGLGLRLIYFSYDVKMKEKGDIPEGYSVSREKKERFSLILESASTNQTSMYLCASSVNAGEAVYTIYFGEGSWLTVV.

The CDR3 region has the DNA TGCAGCGGTTTGCCGGCAGAAAACACCGGGGAGCTGTTTTTT. This codes for CSGLPAENTGELFF. The chain carries TRBV29-1 and TRBJ2-2; D not resolved. Per germline, CDR1 SQVTM and CDR2 ANQGSEA. The CDR3 extends over 14 amino acids. With 7 bases removed from V and 2 bases from J, the gap between germline ends came to 14 bases.

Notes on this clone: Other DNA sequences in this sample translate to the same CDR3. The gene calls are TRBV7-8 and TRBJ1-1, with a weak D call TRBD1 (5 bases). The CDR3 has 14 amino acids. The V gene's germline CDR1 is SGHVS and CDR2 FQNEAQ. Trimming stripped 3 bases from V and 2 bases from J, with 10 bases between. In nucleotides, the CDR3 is TGTGCCAGCAGCTTGGGGGGACCCAACACTGAAGCTTTCTTT. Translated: CASSLGGPNTEAFF.

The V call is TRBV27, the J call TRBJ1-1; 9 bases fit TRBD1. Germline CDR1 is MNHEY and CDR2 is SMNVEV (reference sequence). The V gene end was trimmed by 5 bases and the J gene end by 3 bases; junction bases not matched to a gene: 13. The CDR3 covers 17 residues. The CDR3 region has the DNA TGTGCCAGCAGTCCCCTAATCATACAGGGGGCGGACACTGAAGCTTTCTTT. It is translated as CASSPLIIQGADTEAFF.

The CDR3 is CASSPGQYNSPLHF. For the CDR3, the DNA is TGTGCCAGCAGCCCAGGACAGTACAATTCACCCCTCCACTTT. This rearrangement joins TRBV7-9 to TRBJ1-6, with D perhaps matching TRBD1 (6 bases). The V and J ends lost 5 bases and 7 bases respectively, with 12 bases between them. The CDR3 sequence is 14 residues long. Germline assignment: CDR1 SEHNR and CDR2 FQNEAQ (reference sequence).

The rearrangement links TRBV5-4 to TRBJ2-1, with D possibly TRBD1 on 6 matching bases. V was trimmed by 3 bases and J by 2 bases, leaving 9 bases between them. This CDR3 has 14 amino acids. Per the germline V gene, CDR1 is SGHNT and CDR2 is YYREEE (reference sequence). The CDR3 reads CASSYHRAYNEQFF. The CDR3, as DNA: TGTGCCAGCAGCTACCACAGGGCCTACAATGAGCAGTTCTTC.

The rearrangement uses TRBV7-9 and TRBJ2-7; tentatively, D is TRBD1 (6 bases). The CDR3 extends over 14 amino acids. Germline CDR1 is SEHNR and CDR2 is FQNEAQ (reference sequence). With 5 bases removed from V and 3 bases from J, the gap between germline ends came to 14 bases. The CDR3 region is CASSVRDTDYEQYF. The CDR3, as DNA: TGTGCCAGCAGCGTCCGGGACACAGACTACGAGCAGTACTTC. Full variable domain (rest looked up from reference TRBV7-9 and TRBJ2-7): DTGVSQNPRHKITKRGQNVTFRCDPISEHNRLYWYRQTLGQGPEFLTYFQNEAQLEKSRLLSDRFSAERPKGSFSTLEIQRTEQGDSAMYLCASSVRDTDYEQYFGPGTRLTVT.

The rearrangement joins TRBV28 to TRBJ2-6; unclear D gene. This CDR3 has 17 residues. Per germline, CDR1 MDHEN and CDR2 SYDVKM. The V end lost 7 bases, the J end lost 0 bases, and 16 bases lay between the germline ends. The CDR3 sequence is CASTYGQSRSGANVLTF. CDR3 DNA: TGTGCCAGCACTTATGGCCAGTCCCGCTCTGGGGCCAACGTCCTGACTTTC.

CDR3 sequence reads: CASSRILAVSYNEQFF. CDR3 DNA: TGTGCCAGCAGCCGAATCTTGGCGGTCTCCTACAATGAGCAGTTCTTC. The chain links TRBV25-1 to TRBJ2-1; D remains ambiguous. Trimming took 6 bases from V and 0 from J, leaving 15 bases between them. The CDR3 is 16 residues long. The germline CDR1 and CDR2 sequences are MGHDK and SYGVNS.

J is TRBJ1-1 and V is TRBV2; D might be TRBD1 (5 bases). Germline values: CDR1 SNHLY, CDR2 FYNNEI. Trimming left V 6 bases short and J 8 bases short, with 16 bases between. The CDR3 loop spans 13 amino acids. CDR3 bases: TGTGCCAGCAGAGAACAGGAGCGGGCCGAAGCTTTCTTT. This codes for CASREQERAEAFF.

DNA of the CDR3: TGTGCCAGCAGTATGTTCGGGGCGACCGAAGAGCAGTACTTC. Translating gives CASSMFGATEEQYF. The chain links TRBV28 to TRBJ2-5; either TRBD1 or TRBD2 may supply D (5 bases each). V dropped 5 bases and J dropped 11 bases, with 21 bases sitting between them. The CDR3 is 14 amino acids. Germline values: CDR1 MDHEN, CDR2 SYDVKM. Together with reference TRBV28 and TRBJ2-5, the CDR3 gives the full variable domain: DVKVTQSSRYLVKRTGEKVFLECVQDMDHENMFWYRQDPGLGLRLIYFSYDVKMKEKGDIPEGYSVSREKKERFSLILESASTNQTSMYLCASSMFGATEEQYFGPGTRLLVL.

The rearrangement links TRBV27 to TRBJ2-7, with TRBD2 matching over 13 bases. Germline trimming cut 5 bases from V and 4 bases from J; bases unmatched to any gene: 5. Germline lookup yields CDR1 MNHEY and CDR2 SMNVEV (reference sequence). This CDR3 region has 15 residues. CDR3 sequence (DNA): TGTGCCAGCAGTCACGGGACTAGCGGGATGTACGAGCAGTACTTC. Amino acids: CASSHGTSGMYEQYF.

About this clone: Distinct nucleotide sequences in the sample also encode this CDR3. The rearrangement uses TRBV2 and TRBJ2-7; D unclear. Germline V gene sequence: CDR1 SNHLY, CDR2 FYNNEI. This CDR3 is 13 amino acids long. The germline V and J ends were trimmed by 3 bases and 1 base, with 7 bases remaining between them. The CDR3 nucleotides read TGTGCCAGCAGTGATCGCATTTCCTACGAGCAGTACTTC. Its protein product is CASSDRISYEQYF. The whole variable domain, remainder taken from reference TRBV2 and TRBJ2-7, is EPEVTQTPSHQVTQMGQEVILRCVPISNHLYFYWYRQILGQKVEFLVSFYNNEISEKSEIFDDQFSVERPDGSNFTLKIRSTKLEDSAMYFCASSDRISYEQYFGPGTRLTVT.

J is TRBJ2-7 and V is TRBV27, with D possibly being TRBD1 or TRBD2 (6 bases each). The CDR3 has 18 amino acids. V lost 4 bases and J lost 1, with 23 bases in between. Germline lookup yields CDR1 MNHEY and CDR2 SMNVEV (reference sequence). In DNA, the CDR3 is TGTGCCAGCAGTTCTCTTACCCCGGGGGCCGCACCATCCTACGAGCAGTACTTC. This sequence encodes CASSSLTPGAAPSYEQYF.

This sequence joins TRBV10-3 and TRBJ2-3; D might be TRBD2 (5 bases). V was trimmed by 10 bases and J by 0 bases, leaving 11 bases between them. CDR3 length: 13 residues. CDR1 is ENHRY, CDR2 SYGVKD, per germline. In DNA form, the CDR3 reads TGTGCCACCACGGGGTCTAGCACAGATACGCAGTATTTT. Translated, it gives CATTGSSTDTQYF.

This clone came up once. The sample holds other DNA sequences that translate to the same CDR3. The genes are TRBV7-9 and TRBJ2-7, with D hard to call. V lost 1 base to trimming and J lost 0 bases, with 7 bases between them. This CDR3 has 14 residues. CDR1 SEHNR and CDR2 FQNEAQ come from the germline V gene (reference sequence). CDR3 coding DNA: TGTGCCAGCAGCTTAGTGGGAAACTCCTACGAGCAGTACTTC. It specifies CASSLVGNSYEQYF.

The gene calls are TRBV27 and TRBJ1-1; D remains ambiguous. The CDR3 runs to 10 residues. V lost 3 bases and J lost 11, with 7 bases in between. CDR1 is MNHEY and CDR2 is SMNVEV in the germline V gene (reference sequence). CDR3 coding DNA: TGTGCCAGCAGTTTCGGGAGGGCTTTCTTT. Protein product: CASSFGRAFF.

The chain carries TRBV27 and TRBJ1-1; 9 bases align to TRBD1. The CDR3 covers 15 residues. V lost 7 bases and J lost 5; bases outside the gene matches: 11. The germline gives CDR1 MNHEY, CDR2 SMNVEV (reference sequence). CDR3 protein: CASTETGGGWTEAFF. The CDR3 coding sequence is TGTGCCAGCACAGAAACAGGGGGCGGATGGACTGAAGCTTTCTTT.

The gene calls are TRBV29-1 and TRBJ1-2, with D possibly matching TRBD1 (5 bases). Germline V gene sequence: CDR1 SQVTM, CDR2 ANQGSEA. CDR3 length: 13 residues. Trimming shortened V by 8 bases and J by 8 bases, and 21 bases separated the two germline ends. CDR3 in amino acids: CSLRGEGFEGYTF. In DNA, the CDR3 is TGCAGCCTAAGAGGGGAAGGGTTCGAAGGCTACACCTTC.

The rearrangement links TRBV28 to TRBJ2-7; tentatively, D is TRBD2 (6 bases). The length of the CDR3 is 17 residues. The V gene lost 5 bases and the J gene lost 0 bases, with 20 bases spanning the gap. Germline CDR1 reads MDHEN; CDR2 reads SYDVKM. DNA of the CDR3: TGTGCCAGCAGTATCCTTGTCTTTAGCGGTGCCTCCTACGAGCAGTACTTC. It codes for CASSILVFSGASYEQYF.

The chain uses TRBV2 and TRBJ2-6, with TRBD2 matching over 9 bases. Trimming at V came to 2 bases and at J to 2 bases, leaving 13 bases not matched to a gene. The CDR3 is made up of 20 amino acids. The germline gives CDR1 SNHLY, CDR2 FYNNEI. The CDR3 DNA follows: TGTGCCAGCAGTGAAATAGGGCTAGCGGGAATTGTACCTGGGGCCAACGTCCTGACTTTC. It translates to CASSEIGLAGIVPGANVLTF. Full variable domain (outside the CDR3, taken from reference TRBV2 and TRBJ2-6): EPEVTQTPSHQVTQMGQEVILRCVPISNHLYFYWYRQILGQKVEFLVSFYNNEISEKSEIFDDQFSVERPDGSNFTLKIRSTKLEDSAMYFCASSEIGLAGIVPGANVLTFGAGSRLTVL.

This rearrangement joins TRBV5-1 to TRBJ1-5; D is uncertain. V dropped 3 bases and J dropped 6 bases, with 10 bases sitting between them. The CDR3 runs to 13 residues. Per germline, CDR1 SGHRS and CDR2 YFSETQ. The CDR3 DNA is TGCGCCAGCAGCTCAGAATTCGGTCAGCCCCAGCATTTT. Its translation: CASSSEFGQPQHF.

The CDR3 sequence: CASSLASGTDTQYF. The CDR3 coding sequence is TGTGCCAGCAGCTTAGCTAGCGGCACAGATACGCAGTATTTT. V and J are TRBV13 and TRBJ2-3, with D possibly TRBD2 on 6 matching bases. Germline CDR1 and CDR2: PRHDT and FYEKMQ (reference sequence). V was cut by 1 base and J by 1 base, with 6 bases left in between. This CDR3 comprises 14 residues.

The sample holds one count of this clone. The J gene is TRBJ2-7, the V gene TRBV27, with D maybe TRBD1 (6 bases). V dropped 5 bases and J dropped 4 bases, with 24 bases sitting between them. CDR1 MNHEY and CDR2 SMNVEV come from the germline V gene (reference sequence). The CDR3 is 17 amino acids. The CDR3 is CASSNIQGRGALYEQYF. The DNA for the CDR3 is TGTGCCAGCAGTAACATACAGGGACGTGGGGCCCTATACGAGCAGTACTTC.

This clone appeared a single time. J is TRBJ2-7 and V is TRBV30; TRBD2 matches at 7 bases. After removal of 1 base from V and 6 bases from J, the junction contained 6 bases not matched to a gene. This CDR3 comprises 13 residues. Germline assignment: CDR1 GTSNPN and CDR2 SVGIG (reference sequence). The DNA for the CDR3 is TGTGCCTGGAGTGGGGGGAGGGTTCCCGAGCAGTACTTC. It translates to CAWSGGRVPEQYF.

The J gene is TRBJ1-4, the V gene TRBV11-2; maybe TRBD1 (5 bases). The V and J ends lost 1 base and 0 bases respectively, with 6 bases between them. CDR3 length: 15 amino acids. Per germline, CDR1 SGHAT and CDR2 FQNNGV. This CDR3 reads CASSLGGSTNEKLFF. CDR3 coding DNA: TGTGCCAGCAGCTTAGGGGGGTCAACTAATGAAAAACTGTTTTTT.

The CDR3 DNA follows: TGTGCCAGTAGTAGAACCGGGACAGGGAGCGGCAATCAGCCCCAGCATTTT. It is translated as CASSRTGTGSGNQPQHF. V is TRBV19 and J is TRBJ1-5; 9 nucleotides line up with TRBD1. The CDR3 is 17 amino acids. The V gene end was trimmed by 4 bases and the J gene end by 2 bases; junction bases not matched to a gene: 9. The V gene's germline CDR1 is LNHDA and CDR2 SQIVND (reference sequence). Full variable domain (outside the CDR3, taken from reference TRBV19 and TRBJ1-5): DGGITQSPKYLFRKEGQNVTLSCEQNLNHDAMYWYRQDPGQGLRLIYYSQIVNDFQKGDIAEGYSVSREKKESFPLTVTSAQKNPTAFYLCASSRTGTGSGNQPQHFGDGTRLSIL.

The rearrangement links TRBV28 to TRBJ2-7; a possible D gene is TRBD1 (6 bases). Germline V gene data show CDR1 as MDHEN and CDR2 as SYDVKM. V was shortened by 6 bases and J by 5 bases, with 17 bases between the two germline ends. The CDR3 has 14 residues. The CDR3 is CASSSRQAVDEQYF. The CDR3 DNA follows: TGTGCCAGCAGCTCCCGACAGGCAGTGGACGAGCAGTACTTC.

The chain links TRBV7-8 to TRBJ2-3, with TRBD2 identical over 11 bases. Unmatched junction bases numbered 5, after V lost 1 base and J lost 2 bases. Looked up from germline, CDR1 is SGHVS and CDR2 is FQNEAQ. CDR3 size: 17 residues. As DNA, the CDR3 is TGTGCCAGCAGCTTAGAACTAGCGGGAGTATCCACAGATACGCAGTATTTT. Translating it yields CASSLELAGVSTDTQYF.

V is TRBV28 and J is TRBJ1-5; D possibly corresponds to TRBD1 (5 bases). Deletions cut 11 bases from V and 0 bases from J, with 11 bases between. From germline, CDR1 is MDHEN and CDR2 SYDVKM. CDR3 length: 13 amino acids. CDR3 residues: CAVDTHSNQPQHF. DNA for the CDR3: TGTGCCGTGGACACTCATAGCAATCAGCCCCAGCATTTT.